Shown below are 25 T cell receptor beta chains from a single sample sequenced in a study of naive and memory T cell subsets. Two oligonucleotides, mixed equimolar, formed the beta constant-region primer covering TRBC1 and TRBC2. TCRdb passed the UMI-ligation and nested PCR reads through MiXCR, listing each CDR3 protein once. The repertoire holds some 85,000 distinct CDR3 sequences, with over 10% as singletons. Specimen: central memory CD4+ T cells from blood. All receptors derive from a human donor in good health.

This clonotype came up many times. The gene calls are TRBV20-1 and TRBJ2-1; weak D call: TRBD1 (6 bases). In germline, CDR1 is DFQATT, CDR2 SNEGSKA (reference sequence). CDR3 size: 15 residues. The ends were cut back, 3 bases at V and 6 bases at J, with 18 bases in the middle. The CDR3 loop reads CSARANRDNSNEQFF. The CDR3 DNA is TGCAGTGCTAGGGCAAACCGGGACAACTCCAATGAGCAGTTCTTC.

Of note for this clonotype: Just one base apart from a much larger clone, this may be a read error. The CDR3 sequence is CATSDLLDDEQFF. Here the CDR3 DNA reads TGTGCCACCAGTGATTTGCTGGACGATGAGCAGTTCTTC. The chain is built from TRBV24-1 and TRBJ2-1, with D hard to call. With 0 bases removed from V and 8 bases from J, the gap between germline ends came to 7 bases. The CDR3 contains 13 residues. Germline loops: CDR1 KGHDR, CDR2 SFDVKD.

V usage is TRBV14 and J usage is TRBJ1-2; D may be TRBD1 (6 bases). Trimming cost V 1 base and J 8 bases, with 17 bases left between them. The CDR3 spans 15 residues. Germline-derived CDR1 and CDR2 are SGHDN and FVKESK. As DNA, the CDR3 is TGTGCCAGCAGCCAAGTCACCGGACAGATCGGCGGCTACACCTTC. Protein sequence: CASSQVTGQIGGYTF.

V and J are TRBV2 and TRBJ1-5, with TRBD1 matching 9 bases. The germline gives CDR1 SNHLY, CDR2 FYNNEI. J lost 2 bases, V lost 6 bases, and 5 bases had no gene match. The CDR3 covers 15 residues. The CDR3 DNA reads TGTGCCAGCAGGGGACAGGGAGGCGGCAATCAGCCCCAGCATTTT. The encoded protein is CASRGQGGGNQPQHF. Complete variable domain (other parts from reference TRBV2 and TRBJ1-5): EPEVTQTPSHQVTQMGQEVILRCVPISNHLYFYWYRQILGQKVEFLVSFYNNEISEKSEIFDDQFSVERPDGSNFTLKIRSTKLEDSAMYFCASRGQGGGNQPQHFGDGTRLSIL.

The V gene is TRBV6-1, the J gene TRBJ2-5; D tentatively reads TRBD1 or TRBD2 (5 bases each). Germline lookup yields CDR1 MNHNS and CDR2 SASEGT. This CDR3 comprises 15 residues. Trimming pared 2 bases from V and 4 bases from J, leaving 14 bases between. In DNA form, the CDR3 reads TGTGCCAGCAGTGAACTGGGGACCCCGGGAGAGACCCAGTACTTC. This sequence encodes CASSELGTPGETQYF.

Regarding this clonotype: Since a much larger clone is just one base distant, this may be a read error. The chain couples TRBV29-1 to TRBJ2-5; 11 bases match TRBD2. CDR1 SQVTM and CDR2 ANQGSEA come from the germline V gene. J was trimmed by 1 base and V by 7 bases; bases with no gene match: 5. This CDR3 contains 14 residues. The CDR3 sequence: CSAGTSGTQETQYF. In DNA, the CDR3 is TGCAGCGCTGGGACTAGCGGCACCCAAGAGACCCAGTACTTC.

In its sample, this clonotype was seen many times. The J gene is TRBJ2-1, the V gene TRBV7-8; TRBD2 aligns across 10 bases. Germline V lookup: CDR1 SGHVS, CDR2 FQNEAQ. The CDR3 runs to 16 residues. V was pared by 5 bases and J by 6 bases, with 10 bases of the junction left unmatched. In DNA, the CDR3 is TGTGCCAGCAGCAACTCGCCGGGACTAGCGACCAATGAGCAGTTCTTC. This sequence encodes CASSNSPGLATNEQFF.

The rearrangement uses TRBV4-2 and TRBJ1-1, with D possibly TRBD1 on 6 matching bases. V shed 7 bases and J shed 3 bases, with 18 bases lying between them. The V gene's germline CDR1 is LGHNA and CDR2 YNFKEQ. CDR3 length: 15 amino acids. In nucleotides, the CDR3 is TGTGCCAGCAAAAGTTGGCAGGGGATGGACACTGAAGCTTTCTTT. Translation: CASKSWQGMDTEAFF.

V is TRBV28 and J is TRBJ1-6; perhaps TRBD1 as D (5 bases). Trimming took off 11 bases at V and 4 bases at J, with 15 bases between the two ends. Germline CDR1 and CDR2: MDHEN and SYDVKM. This CDR3 is built from 14 residues. In DNA, the CDR3 is TGTGCCGTATTAGCCGACAGTTATAATTCACCCCTCCACTTT. Encoded protein: CAVLADSYNSPLHF.

In its sample, this clonotype was seen a few times. The chain has TRBV20-1 and TRBJ1-1, with D possibly being TRBD1 (6 bases). Trimming took off 3 bases at V and 5 bases at J, with 10 bases between the two ends. The CDR3 has 12 residues. Germline V CDR1 and CDR2: DFQATT, SNEGSKA (reference sequence). For the CDR3, the DNA is TGCAGTGCTAGGCAGGGGCTGACTGAAGCTTTCTTT. Residues: CSARQGLTEAFF.

This clonotype was seen only a few times. The chain employs TRBV30 and TRBJ2-7, with D possibly matching TRBD2 (7 bases). The CDR3 is 15 residues long. Per germline, CDR1 GTSNPN and CDR2 SVGIG (reference sequence). With 5 bases removed from V and 5 bases from J, the gap between germline ends came to 22 bases. CDR3 sequence reads: CAWASVRGLQHEQYF. CDR3 sequence (DNA): TGTGCCTGGGCGAGCGTGCGGGGGCTTCAGCACGAGCAGTACTTC.

In its sample, this clonotype was seen a few times. This sequence joins TRBV6-5 and TRBJ2-5; perhaps TRBD1 as D (6 bases). Germline V lookup: CDR1 MNHEY, CDR2 SVGAGI. Trimming removed 6 bases at V and 5 bases at J, with 19 bases between. CDR3 length equals 15 residues. The CDR3 loop is CASRRSTGFGETQYF. CDR3 DNA: TGTGCCAGCAGACGCAGTACAGGGTTTGGGGAGACCCAGTACTTC.

The V and J genes are TRBV20-1 and TRBJ2-7; D gene uncertain. V was cut by 2 bases and J by 2 bases, with 7 bases left in between. This CDR3 contains 12 residues. From germline, CDR1 is DFQATT and CDR2 SNEGSKA (reference sequence). CDR3 amino acids: CSARSRAYEQYF. The CDR3 DNA is TGCAGTGCTAGAAGCCGAGCCTACGAGCAGTACTTC.

This sequence joins TRBV10-3 and TRBJ1-5; TRBD1 agrees at 7 bases. Trimming cost V 9 bases and J 3 bases; bases outside gene matches: 5. CDR1 and CDR2 from the germline V gene are ENHRY and SYGVKD. This CDR3 region has 13 residues. CDR3 residues: CAMTGKLNQPQHF. The DNA of the CDR3 is TGTGCCATGACAGGGAAACTCAATCAGCCCCAGCATTTT.

This clonotype has just a few counts. V and J are TRBV20-1 and TRBJ2-3; D remains ambiguous. The ends were cut back, 2 bases at V and 0 bases at J, with 12 bases in the middle. The CDR3 consists of 15 residues. Germline assignment: CDR1 DFQATT and CDR2 SNEGSKA (reference sequence). Here the CDR3 DNA reads TGCAGTGCTAGACCCTACAGACCTAGCACAGATACGCAGTATTTT. Protein: CSARPYRPSTDTQYF.

This chain connects TRBV4-3 to TRBJ1-1, with D perhaps matching TRBD1 (5 bases). The V end lost 0 bases, the J end lost 2 bases, and 19 bases lay between the germline ends. CDR3 length: 18 amino acids. Germline-derived CDR1 and CDR2 are LGHNA and YSLEER. As DNA, the CDR3 is TGCGCCAGCAGCCAAGATTCGGTTAGTGGGGCAGGCAACACTGAAGCTTTCTTT. Translating gives CASSQDSVSGAGNTEAFF.

This clonotype was detected a few times. The genes are TRBV7-9 and TRBJ1-2; 8 bases are a match to TRBD1. The CDR3 is 14 amino acids. Germline V gene lookup returns CDR1 SEHNR and CDR2 FQNEAQ (reference sequence). V shed 9 bases and J 0 bases; nucleotides not matched to a gene: 6. The CDR3 bases are TGTGCCAGTCAGGGGGCCACCGCTAACTATGGCTACACCTTC. It yields the protein CASQGATANYGYTF.

The rearrangement joins TRBV5-1 to TRBJ2-3, with 10 bases fitting TRBD1. There are 14 residues in the CDR3. V dropped 3 bases and J dropped 5; count of bases not matched to a gene: 3. Germline V lookup: CDR1 SGHRS, CDR2 YFSETQ. For the CDR3, the DNA is TGCGCCAGCAGCTCGACAGGGGGCGAAGATACGCAGTATTTT. This sequence encodes CASSSTGGEDTQYF.

This clonotype was detected only a few times. The genes are TRBV4-3 and TRBJ2-2; tentatively, D is TRBD1 (6 bases). From germline, CDR1 is LGHNA and CDR2 YSLEER. The CDR3 has 16 amino acids. Trimming left V 4 bases short and J 2 bases short, with 14 bases between. The CDR3, as DNA: TGCGCCAGCAGCCCGGTGCAGGGGCACAACACCGGGGAGCTGTTTTTT. Translation: CASSPVQGHNTGELFF.

Only a few counts were recorded for this clonotype. V usage is TRBV5-6 and J usage is TRBJ2-2; no reliable D call. This CDR3 has 14 amino acids. V lost 4 bases and J lost 0, with 7 bases in between. Per germline, CDR1 SGHDT and CDR2 YYEEEE. The CDR3 DNA follows: TGTGCCAGCAGCCCGATTTCGAACACCGGGGAGCTGTTTTTT. Amino acid sequence: CASSPISNTGELFF. The full variable domain, in which reference TRBV5-6 and TRBJ2-2 provide the parts outside the CDR3, is DAGVTQSPTHLIKTRGQQVTLRCSPKSGHDTVSWYQQALGQGPQFIFQYYEEEERQRGNFPDRFSGHQFPNYSSELNVNALLLGDSALYLCASSPISNTGELFFGEGSRLTVL.

This clonotype showed up just a few times. The chain is built from TRBV27 and TRBJ2-2, with D perhaps given as TRBD1 or TRBD2 (5 bases each). In germline, CDR1 is MNHEY, CDR2 SMNVEV (reference sequence). V was shortened by 7 bases and J by 6 bases, with 15 bases between the two germline ends. The CDR3 has 14 residues. The CDR3 nucleotides read TGTGCCAGCACTGGAAGCAGGGACCCCGGGGAGCTGTTTTTT. Amino acid sequence: CASTGSRDPGELFF.

This clonotype was recorded a few times. The chain employs TRBV18 and TRBJ2-1; D might be TRBD2 (5 bases). Germline CDR1 and CDR2: KGHSH and LQKENI. Trimming pared 2 bases from V and 8 bases from J, leaving 7 bases between. This CDR3 spans 12 amino acids. CDR3 bases: TGTGCCAGCTCACCAGGAGGCTATGAGCAGTTCTTC. Translating it yields CASSPGGYEQFF.

The chain employs TRBV24-1 and TRBJ2-3, with D possibly TRBD1 on 6 matching bases. Germline lookup yields CDR1 KGHDR and CDR2 SFDVKD. The germline V and J ends were trimmed by 5 bases and 1 base, with 9 bases remaining between them. This CDR3 has 14 amino acids. In DNA, the CDR3 is TGTGCCACCAGTGGGAGACAGGGCACAGATACGCAGTATTTT. Translating gives CATSGRQGTDTQYF.

This clonotype was seen a handful of times. The genes are TRBV9 and TRBJ2-3, with 11 nucleotides matching TRBD2. In germline, CDR1 is SGDLS, CDR2 YYNGEE. The CDR3 runs 17 residues. V was pared by 4 bases and J by 4 bases, with 11 bases of the junction left unmatched. CDR3 protein: CASSLRGTSGGADTQYF. The CDR3 DNA reads TGTGCCAGCAGCCTCCGGGGGACTAGCGGCGGCGCAGATACGCAGTATTTT.

The rearrangement uses TRBV6-1 and TRBJ1-2; TRBD1 is a possible D gene (5 bases). The germline gives CDR1 MNHNS, CDR2 SASEGT. The V gene lost 5 bases and the J gene lost 2 bases, with 18 bases spanning the gap. The CDR3 loop spans 16 amino acids. The CDR3 nucleotides are TGTGCCAGCAGTCTCTGGGGGGGGGGACGGAACTATGGCTACACCTTC. It translates to CASSLWGGGRNYGYTF.